A selection of T cell receptor beta chains follows, all from one sample in a study of cytomegalovirus exposure and HLA in healthy donors. The protocol was immunoSEQ multiplex PCR, while the TCRdb copy is restricted to in-frame clones and leaves out a portion. The data contain about 150,000 clones, roughly 80% of them seen just once; the ten biggest clones take up roughly 2.9%. Specimen: PBMCs. All receptors come from a woman in her 30s in good health and CMV-seronegative. Each CDR3 is given with its conserved first and last residue. A row's size may be missing; if present it is once, few, many or a size class.

NA	TRBV29-1	11	TRBJ2-3	CSWSSTDTQYF
NA	TRBV7-9	15	TRBJ2-5	CASSLAVAGGETQYF
NA	TRBV19	13	TRBJ1-1	CASSRTLNTEAFF
NA	TRBV27	13	TRBJ2-7	CASSLSGSHEQYF
once	TRBV7-6	14	TRBJ1-4	CASSFGRGNEKLFF
few	TRBV5-6	15	TRBJ1-1	CASSLGGQLNTEAFF
NA	TRBV15	19	TRBJ1-4	CATSRDTLLTVLTNEKLFF
NA	TRBV6-5	15	TRBJ2-2	CASSYNPTGNGELFF
NA	TRBV2	15	TRBJ2-3	CASSVGRGYTDTQYF
NA	TRBV11-3	15	TRBJ2-7	CASSLSGGALDEQYF
NA	TRBV4-1	12	TRBJ2-1	CASSQPEDEQFF
NA	TRBV15	17	TRBJ2-3	CATSRGGQGRKTDTQYF
NA	TRBV19	15	TRBJ1-1	CASSYVGGGDAEAFF
NA	TRBV7-9	16	TRBJ2-7	CASSDLTSGKIDEQYF
NA	TRBV18	18	TRBJ2-6	CASSPSGRTSSGANVLTF
NA	TRBV15	17	TRBJ2-2	CATSRSRGSSNTGELFF
NA	TRBV18	15	TRBJ2-2	CASSPSGRRTGELFF
NA	TRBV6-1	13	TRBJ2-7	CASSEGPGVIEYF
NA	TRBV11-2	14	TRBJ2-5	CASSQGLALGEQYF
NA	TRBV2	14	TRBJ2-2	CASSEVESTGELFF
NA	TRBV6-6	16	TRBJ1-4	CASSRQGPGANEKLFF
NA	TRBV5-4	15	TRBJ1-4	CASSLDRSTNEKLFF
NA	TRBV13	12	TRBJ2-5	CASSVRGLEQYF
NA	TRBV10-3	17	TRBJ1-2	CAISEVLFSTENYGYTF
few	TRBV30	14	TRBJ1-1	CAWSVLQGITEAFF
NA	TRBV5-1	15	TRBJ2-3	CASSLGTVLSDTQYF
once	TRBV19	16	TRBJ1-1	CASSEYTGTGAREAFF
NA	TRBV12-1	14	TRBJ1-2	CASSKIPFLYGYTF
NA	TRBV15	15	TRBJ1-2	CATSRGPGQNYGYTF
few	TRBV2	13	TRBJ1-2	CASSEIWTVGYTF
NA	TRBV5-1	13	TRBJ2-3	CASSLEGADTQYF
NA	TRBV5-4	14	TRBJ2-1	CASHPETGYNEQFF
NA	TRBV19	15	TRBJ2-5	CASSATQGRGETQYF
NA	TRBV7-9	16	TRBJ2-5	CASSFYRGPTVETQYF
few	TRBV28	13	TRBJ2-1	CASSFLSGNEQFF
once	TRBV14	15	TRBJ1-1	CASSRYRGLGTEAFF
NA	TRBV5-6	16	TRBJ1-6	CASSLGGGQAPRALHF
NA	TRBV5-4	14	TRBJ1-1	CASSWDSMNTEAFF
NA	TRBV7-3	15	TRBJ2-3	CASSLTVLAGDTQYF
few	TRBV28	14	TRBJ2-1	CASIGTSGSNEQFF
NA	TRBV4-1	16	TRBJ2-7	CASSPEVSGDYYEQYF
once	TRBV2	15	TRBJ2-3	CASTPEERSTDTQYF
NA	TRBV5-1	13	TRBJ2-5	CASSVRAGETQYF
NA	TRBV5-5	13	TRBJ2-1	CASSPRGYNEQFF
NA	TRBV15	15	TRBJ1-4	CATSRDRATNEKLFF
NA	TRBV27	12	TRBJ1-2	CASSTTDGGYTF